This T cell receptor beta chain was sequenced for a study of CD4+ T cells in melanoma (dated by TCRdb to the early 2020s). In the study overall: Neoantigen-specific CD4+ T cells in human melanoma were what the study investigated. Paper-wide results and their limitations: The report described a correlation between neoantigen-specific CD4+ T cells and the function of CD8+ T cells, macrophages and B cells. Neoantigen-specific CD4+ T cells in melanoma were reported to have a range of differentiation states.

Patients with melanoma were used as donors. This clone came up once. What antigen it recognizes has not been identified. Base qualities are not provided; no much larger clone lies one nucleotide away. Libraries came from the immunoSEQ multiplex PCR assay. This immuneACCESS table, as held by TCRdb, lists in-frame sequences with V and J called but not all clones. Of the missing ones, under half trace to an unresolved V gene in checked studies; the others have no known cause. This sample comprises 120,000 to 150,000 clones, 85% to 95% of them detected only once. The top ten hold 1.5% of the sample. The receptor's source is a human donor with melanoma.

CDR3 region: CASSLAGTSGGDYEQYF. The bases are TGCGCCAGCAGCTTGGCCGGGACTAGCGGGGGGGACTACGAGCAGTACTTC. The sequence is built from TRBV5-1 and TRBJ2-7; TRBD2 aligns with 16 central bases. Including the terminal cysteine and phenylalanine, the CDR3 comprises 17 residues. The kept DNA is CDR3 alone, 51 bases in frame from the first base. The germline V gene specifies SGHRS as CDR1 and YFSETQ as CDR2. V has 0 bases trimmed and J has 3 bases trimmed; junction bases matching no gene number 3.